This section outlines one T cell receptor beta chain sequence together with its context. Its target antigen remains unknown. Per-base qualities were not stored, and no clone one base away is much larger. For this chain, trimming is 0 bases at the V end and 5 bases at the J end, and the number of junction bases without a gene match is 9. Spanning cysteine to phenylalanine, the CDR3 consists of 17 amino acids. Just the 51-base CDR3 DNA is kept, in frame starting at base 1. Via the germline V gene, CDR1 is SGHVS and CDR2 FNYEAQ. Library generation was performed with the immunoSEQ multiplex PCR assay. For the multiplex PCR, a mixture combining 60 forward primers for TCR Vbeta segments and 13 reverse primers for TCR Jbeta segments was used. Amplification of the CDR3 region of rearranged TCR beta genes was performed with a multiplex PCR assay on genomic DNA. On the Illumina HiSeq System, the amplified TCR beta libraries were sequenced as 87-base-pair reads. The study's own analysis went as follows. In a later analysis, tens of millions of unique TCR beta chains were counted across the approximately 670 repertoires, and roughly 11 million of these chains were shared by at least two donors. To remove PCR and sequencing errors, raw reads were error-corrected and collapsed into unique sequences using a nearest-neighbor algorithm that merged closely related sequences. Alignment of CDR3 sequences to IMGT reference sequences was used to assign V, D and J gene segments. For a sequence to be retained, a match of at least six nucleotides was required to both a V gene segment and a J gene segment. A rearrangement counted as productive if the CDR3 had no stop codons and remained in frame with V and J, and every other rearrangement counted as non-productive. Following IMGT convention, CDR3 was defined as the stretch from the second conserved V-encoded cysteine to the conserved J-encoded phenylalanine. Sequences without an unambiguous match to a single V gene segment were excluded from the earlier analysis of over 500 of the donors. In an earlier analysis of more than 500 of the donors, a V segment was called functional when productive rearrangements were above 56.7%, and segregating when the standard deviation between donors exceeded 5%. A statistical classification framework was built to diagnose cytomegalovirus status from the catalog of TCR beta chain sequences. A later analysis assigned V and J genes by comparing TCR nucleotide sequences with IMGT/GENE-DB human TR gene sequences. A later analysis assigned CDR3 sequences and most-parsimonious VDJ recombination scenarios with the TCRdist pipeline. In a later analysis, every TCR beta chain was defined by the combination of its CDR3 amino acid sequence and its V-gene family, and reads without a unique V-gene family were dropped. To address suspected cross-contamination and a sequencing artifact, a later analysis removed 550 to 750 highly shared, low-generation-probability nucleotide sequences. A later analysis calculated a clonal expansion index for each public chain from normalized within-repertoire ranks of inferred template counts. A later analysis computed generation probabilities with a VDJ recombination model fitted to out-of-frame rearrangements, and checked the results against IGoR. In a later analysis, TCR-TCR, TCR-HLA and TCR-CMV co-occurrence was scored with hypergeometric tests, and a repertoire-size bias correction was applied to TCR pairs. In a later analysis, false discovery rates were estimated by permuting HLA or CMV assignments 20 times. In a later analysis, co-occurring TCRs were grouped using DBSCAN, and TCRdist sequence similarity was added for clustering within HLA-allele-positive subsets. Repertoires with fewer than 30,000 or more than 120,000 public chains, plus five repertoires with anomalous nucleotide sharing, were excluded from co-occurrence clustering. TCRdb took over this immuneACCESS table, retaining in-frame rearrangements with V and J assigned. Such tables are incomplete; in checked studies, under half of the missing clones stem from an unresolved V gene, and the remainder is unexplained. V and J calls and clone size are copied from that table; D and trimming were computed from the DNA. The sample contains about 82,000 clones, around a tenth of them found a single time. Approximately 23% of the sample is in the top ten clones.

This entry is derived from a study of cytomegalovirus exposure and HLA in healthy donors (TCRdb year 2017). Some background on the complete study: In an earlier analysis of 587 of the donors, around 290 Gb of sequence data and 90 million to 120 million unique TCR beta sequences from 150 million to 200 million T cells were reported. The study aimed to test whether cataloging public T cell receptors could reveal signatures of past pathogen exposure. To predict cytomegalovirus infection status, the study combined high-throughput TCR immunosequencing, statistical association of individual TCRs with disease status, and machine learning. Around 300 gigabases of sequencing data and approximately 85 million unique TCR sequences were included in an early release covering about 620 HLA-typed donors. Besides the first cohort of approximately 710 subjects, a separate validation cohort made up of 90 to 150 different subjects was used. All discovery cohort repertoires had been generated on a single sequencing platform. Rather than drawing on any new phenotypic data, the later analysis identified candidate immune exposures from TCR beta sequences and the way those sequences occurred across donors. Donor age, sex, ethnicity and CMV serostatus were compiled together with the repertoire data. Four or five DR-DQ haplotypes were handled as single units for association and clustering, since linkage in the cohort was strong. A later analysis re-examined previously published TCR beta repertoires from over 500 donors and added high-resolution HLA genotyping to investigate patterns of TCR occurrence. Across 398 genotyped donors of the cohort, an average of approximately 200,000 unique TCR beta nucleotide sequences per donor were sequenced, and roughly 18% of those sequences were non-productive. Using immunosequencing, the study profiled T cell repertoires from 640 or so subjects and related those repertoires to cytomegalovirus serostatus. A later genetic analysis took genome-wide SNP genotypes for about three fifths of the 666 donors and used that subset as a discovery cohort. The number of donors typed differed by locus, with 629-630 for A, B, C, DRB1 and DQB1, around 520 for DQA1, over 600 for DPA1, and 400 to 490 for DPB1. The genetic ancestry cluster associated with self-reported Caucasian donors included roughly four fifths of the 300 to 450 genotyped donors. HLA typing included class I and class II loci at four-digit resolution. An earlier analysis of some 500 of the donors applied high-throughput TCR beta sequencing to assess whether each TCR beta V gene segment acted as functional or pseudogenic.

In total, over 600 healthy bone marrow donors made up the cohort. All cohort members were sampled while nominally healthy, although unrecorded immune exposures were likely present. The donor was CMV seropositive and was included in the group of 289 seropositive cohort members. Each donor provided a peripheral blood sample, and peripheral blood mononuclear cells were used for TCR beta sequencing. Genomic DNA was extracted from the blood cell samples with the Qiagen DNeasy Blood Extraction Kit. What the research found in general, with its limitations: A further reported finding was that TCR beta sequences accurately predicted the HLA-A and HLA-B alleles for most subjects in the first cohort. A later analysis found that HLA-associated TCR beta chains were more clonally expanded and had lower generation probabilities than equally common non-associated chains. In a later analysis, several top co-occurrence clusters were reported to appear linked to parvovirus B19, influenza, CMV and Epstein-Barr virus. Specific HLA alleles were associated with 15,000 to 20,000 TCR beta sequences at a false discovery rate of 0.05 in a later analysis. The sequencing pipeline was judged likely to have produced a cluster of highly shared sequence variants as a technical artifact. When HLA alleles, especially DR and DQ, strongly co-occurred, TCR associations were difficult to assign to individual alleles. In a later analysis, the rate of TCR association differed among HLA loci, with DRB1 alleles having the most associated TCRs and HLA-C alleles having the fewest. In a later genetic analysis, a missense DCLRE1C variant was associated with V-gene and J-gene trimming of TCR beta chains, and the association was replicated in an independent cohort. In the study, some 180 TCR beta chains were listed as associated with cytomegalovirus. It was suggested by the authors that the approach could potentially be generalized to other disease states and immunological phenotypes. HLA typing was unavailable for some donors at each locus, so association tests used only the typed subset. Correlated functional status among segregating V segments might reflect linkage disequilibrium, but an unknown experimental factor could not be ruled out. Presence/absence analyses assumed roughly uniform sequencing depth across donors, an assumption that may not hold. Compared with the approximately 600-donor mean, donors in an Asian-associated ancestry cluster had fewer N-insertions in productive TCRs, according to a later genetic analysis. CMV serostatus was the only immune exposure information available for the cohort. The classifier was reported to diagnose cytomegalovirus status with high specificity and sensitivity in both the original cohort and the validation cohort. Some IMGT-functional V segments, including TRBV6-2 and TRBV6-3, could not be distinguished by the 87-base-pair reads and were therefore excluded. In vitro tests confirmed that a few of the cytomegalovirus-associated TCR beta chains recognize cytomegalovirus antigens. In a later analysis, most CMV-associated TCR beta chains were found to appear HLA-restricted, with HLA associations seemingly driven largely by CMV exposure. Broadly in line with IMGT annotations, most TCR beta V segments showed up in productive rearrangements about 90% or about 30% of the time in an earlier analysis of about 500 of the donors. The earlier analysis of approximately 590 of the donors excluded 15 to 20 rarely observed V segments, including chromosome 9 orphons, because counts were too low. Across donors, most TCR sequences were observed very rarely, whereas some public TCRs were present in many individuals. This cohort had only TCR beta chains sequenced, and the lack of alpha or paired-chain data limited which features could be detected.

The sequence derives from a man in his sixties in good health and CMV-seropositive. This sequence uses TRBV7-6 and TRBJ2-5; a stretch of 10 junction bases matches TRBD2. The sample consisted of PBMCs. The CDR3 protein: CASSLASSGSLWETQYF. The DNA sequence follows: TGTGCCAGCAGCTTAGCGTCTAGCGGGAGCCTTTGGGAGACCCAGTACTTC.